Following are 20 T cell receptor beta chains from one sample sequenced in a study of graft-versus-host responses after intestinal transplantation. These receptors' targets are unknown. The protocol was immunoSEQ multiplex PCR, while the TCRdb copy is restricted to in-frame clones and leaves out a portion. The data hold about 120,000 clones, with roughly 95% observed a single time. This specimen consisted of unstimulated CD8+ T cells sorted from spleen or lymph node cells, obtained before intestinal transplant. All receptors derive from a human donor who received an intestinal transplant.

The genes are TRBV19 and TRBJ2-1; no firm D call. This CDR3 is 14 amino acids long. The V and J ends lost 9 bases and 0 bases respectively, with 12 bases between them. Germline-derived CDR1 and CDR2 are LNHDA and SQIVND (reference sequence). This CDR3 reads CASEGARSYNEQFF. CDR3 sequence (DNA): TGTGCCAGCGAAGGAGCTCGCTCCTACAATGAGCAGTTCTTC.

The rearrangement links TRBV27 to TRBJ2-7; 10 positions agree with TRBD2. Germline lookup yields CDR1 MNHEY and CDR2 SMNVEV (reference sequence). The CDR3 spans 15 residues. V was pared by 5 bases and J by 3 bases, with 7 bases of the junction left unmatched. In DNA form, the CDR3 reads TGTGCCAGCAGTCTCAGGGGGACTAGCGACTACGAGCAGTACTTC. Encoded protein: CASSLRGTSDYEQYF.

V and J are TRBV19 and TRBJ2-3, with D perhaps TRBD1 or TRBD2 (6 bases each). The CDR3 spans 17 residues. CDR1 is LNHDA, CDR2 SQIVND, per germline (reference sequence). Trimming removed 2 bases from V and 2 bases from J, with 17 bases in between. CDR3 nucleotide sequence: TGTGCCAGTAGTATATCCCCTTGGCGGGACACCACAGATACGCAGTATTTT. This sequence encodes CASSISPWRDTTDTQYF.

This chain links TRBV28 with TRBJ2-5; weak D call: TRBD2 (6 bases). Germline-derived CDR1 and CDR2 are MDHEN and SYDVKM. Trimming stripped 3 bases from V and 4 bases from J, with 12 bases between. This CDR3 has 14 amino acids. Here the CDR3 DNA reads TGTGCCAGCAGTTTCAGGGACTTGGGAGAGACCCAGTACTTC. The encoded protein is CASSFRDLGETQYF.

V and J are TRBV5-1 and TRBJ2-3, with no clear D. Germline CDR1 and CDR2: SGHRS and YFSETQ. The CDR3 is 14 amino acids. The V and J ends lost 1 base and 4 bases respectively, with 10 bases between them. CDR3 loop: CASSLMGWADTQYF. CDR3 DNA: TGCGCCAGCAGCTTGATGGGTTGGGCAGATACGCAGTATTTT. Looking up the rest from reference TRBV5-1 and TRBJ2-3 gives the full variable domain: KAGVTQTPRYLIKTRGQQVTLSCSPISGHRSVSWYQQTPGQGLQFLFEYFSETQRNKGNFPGRFSGRQFSNSRSEMNVSTLELGDSALYLCASSLMGWADTQYFGPGTRLTVL.

This chain links TRBV6-5 with TRBJ2-1; TRBD1 agrees at 11 bases. Trimming cost V 4 bases and J 6 bases; bases outside gene matches: 5. The CDR3 extends over 15 amino acids. The germline V gene encodes CDR1 MNHEY and CDR2 SVGAGI. The CDR3 reads CASSFGQGAANEQFF. The CDR3 region has the DNA TGTGCCAGCAGTTTCGGACAGGGGGCGGCCAATGAGCAGTTCTTC.

The genes are TRBV5-1 and TRBJ2-2, with 11 nucleotides matching TRBD2. Germline V lookup: CDR1 SGHRS, CDR2 YFSETQ. The CDR3 has 17 residues. The J segment lost 1 base and the V segment lost 0 bases, leaving 2 bases of the junction unmatched. CDR3 in amino acids: CASSLVSGRVNTGELFF. In nucleotides, the CDR3 is TGCGCCAGCAGCTTGGTTAGCGGGAGGGTGAACACCGGGGAGCTGTTTTTT. The full variable domain, completed using reference TRBV5-1 and TRBJ2-2, is KAGVTQTPRYLIKTRGQQVTLSCSPISGHRSVSWYQQTPGQGLQFLFEYFSETQRNKGNFPGRFSGRQFSNSRSEMNVSTLELGDSALYLCASSLVSGRVNTGELFFGEGSRLTVL.

CDR3 nucleotide sequence: TGTGCCAGCAGTTTATCATCGGGGGTGGGCAATCAGCCCCAGCATTTT. Amino acids: CASSLSSGVGNQPQHF. V is TRBV27 and J is TRBJ1-5; a possible D gene is TRBD1 (5 bases). The CDR3 consists of 16 residues. With 0 bases removed from V and 2 bases from J, the gap between germline ends came to 11 bases. CDR1 is MNHEY, CDR2 SMNVEV, per germline (reference sequence).

This chain uses TRBV7-2 with TRBJ2-1, with TRBD2 as a possible D gene (5 bases). The CDR3 length is 14 residues. V was trimmed by 5 bases and J by 9 bases, leaving 17 bases between them. Germline loops: CDR1 SGHTA, CDR2 FQGNSA. The chain's CDR3 is CASSEYLSRAEQFF. DNA of the CDR3: TGTGCCAGCAGCGAATACTTATCGAGGGCTGAGCAGTTCTTC.

The rearrangement uses TRBV11-2 and TRBJ2-1, with D hard to call. Trimming removed 0 bases from V and 5 bases from J, with 8 bases in between. Germline CDR1 reads SGHAT; CDR2 reads FQNNGV. The CDR3 runs 14 residues. This CDR3 reads CASSLDRWDNEQFF. DNA for the CDR3: TGTGCCAGCAGCTTAGACCGCTGGGACAATGAGCAGTTCTTC.

V usage is TRBV19 and J usage is TRBJ2-7, with D hard to call. V lost 2 bases and J 3 bases, leaving 11 bases between the germline ends. CDR1 and CDR2 from the germline V gene are LNHDA and SQIVND (reference sequence). There are 14 residues in the CDR3. CDR3 sequence reads: CASSIWTGDYEQYF. The CDR3 DNA sequence: TGTGCCAGTAGTATATGGACCGGCGACTACGAGCAGTACTTC.

The chain couples TRBV30 to TRBJ2-7; D is tentatively TRBD1 or TRBD2 (5 bases each). The CDR3 length is 11 residues. Germline V CDR1 and CDR2: GTSNPN, SVGIG (reference sequence). Trimming took off 2 bases at V and 11 bases at J, with 13 bases between the two ends. CDR3 bases: TGTGCCTGGAGTTTTGTGGGGGAAAAGTACTTC. Amino acids: CAWSFVGEKYF. The full variable domain, completed using reference TRBV30 and TRBJ2-7, is SQTIHQWPATLVQPVGSPLSLECTVEGTSNPNLYWYRQAAGRGLQLLFYSVGIGQISSEVPQNLSASRPQDRQFILSSKKLLLSDSGFYLCAWSFVGEKYFGPGTRLTVT.

The chain employs TRBV11-3 and TRBJ2-1; TRBD2 is a possible D gene (6 bases). Germline CDR1 is SGHNT and CDR2 is YENEEA. Deletions cut 1 base from V and 8 bases from J, with 9 bases between. The CDR3 length is 13 residues. The CDR3 nucleotides read TGTGCCAGCAGCTTAGCGGGAGAAGATGAGCAGTTCTTC. Encoded protein: CASSLAGEDEQFF.

A single count supports this clone. The rearrangement joins TRBV30 to TRBJ2-1; 11 bases are shared with TRBD2. CDR1 is GTSNPN, CDR2 SVGIG, per germline (reference sequence). Trimming cost V 3 bases and J 7 bases; bases outside gene matches: 8. The CDR3 loop spans 15 amino acids. The CDR3 nucleotides read TGTGCCTGGAGCGTAGCGGGAGGGCCCGAAAATGAGCAGTTCTTC. It specifies CAWSVAGGPENEQFF.

The J gene is TRBJ1-1, the V gene TRBV5-3; maybe TRBD1 (6 bases). TRBV5-3 has ORF status, its function being uncertain. The CDR3 has 16 residues. V shed 0 bases and J shed 1 base, with 13 bases lying between them. For the CDR3, the DNA is TGTGCCAGAAGCTTGGTGACAGGAAGATGGAACACTGAAGCTTTCTTT. Translating gives CARSLVTGRWNTEAFF.

Regarding this clone: Different DNA sequences within this sample yield the same CDR3. The CDR3 DNA is TGTGCCAGCAGCCCCGGGACAGGAGCCTACGAGCAGTACTTC. Its translation is CASSPGTGAYEQYF. The J gene is TRBJ2-7, the V gene TRBV5-4, with 8 bases fitting TRBD1. V gave up 4 bases and J gave up 2 bases; unmatched junction bases: 5. The CDR3 has 14 amino acids. Germline assignment: CDR1 SGHNT and CDR2 YYREEE (reference sequence).

The chain uses TRBV6-5 and TRBJ1-2; D uncertain. Germline V lookup: CDR1 MNHEY, CDR2 SVGAGI. This CDR3 has 15 amino acids. V lost 0 bases, J lost 0 bases, and 8 bases lay in between. The DNA for the CDR3 is TGTGCCAGCAGTTACTCAGCCGGCACTAACTATGGCTACACCTTC. Protein sequence: CASSYSAGTNYGYTF.

In DNA form, the CDR3 reads TGTGCCAGCCTAGCGGGAGGCCCCTACAATGAGCAGTTCTTC. Its protein is CASLAGGPYNEQFF. The rearrangement links TRBV2 to TRBJ2-1; 11 nucleotides line up with TRBD2. V shed 8 bases and J 2 bases; nucleotides not matched to a gene: 2. Germline values: CDR1 SNHLY, CDR2 FYNNEI. The length of the CDR3 is 14 residues. Variable domain in full (rest from reference TRBV2 and TRBJ2-1): EPEVTQTPSHQVTQMGQEVILRCVPISNHLYFYWYRQILGQKVEFLVSFYNNEISEKSEIFDDQFSVERPDGSNFTLKIRSTKLEDSAMYFCASLAGGPYNEQFFGPGTRLTVL.

This rearrangement joins TRBV7-9 to TRBJ2-5, with 8 nucleotides matching TRBD1. V trimming: 6 bases; J trimming: 5 bases; junction bases outside the gene matches: 5. This CDR3 is 13 amino acids long. CDR1 is SEHNR, CDR2 FQNEAQ, per germline (reference sequence). The DNA of the CDR3 is TGTGCCAGCAGGACAGGGGTGCGGGAGACCCAGTACTTC. This translates into CASRTGVRETQYF. Full variable domain (missing parts from reference TRBV7-9 and TRBJ2-5): DTGVSQNPRHKITKRGQNVTFRCDPISEHNRLYWYRQTLGQGPEFLTYFQNEAQLEKSRLLSDRFSAERPKGSFSTLEIQRTEQGDSAMYLCASRTGVRETQYFGPGTRLLVL.

CDR3 nucleotides: TGCGCCAGCAGCCAACGCAGGGAAGACGAGCAGTACTTC. It codes for CASSQRREDEQYF. This chain uses TRBV4-3 with TRBJ2-7; maybe TRBD1 (5 bases). This CDR3 region has 13 residues. Germline CDR1 LGHNA, CDR2 YSLEER. V was shortened by 2 bases and J by 5 bases, with 10 bases between the two germline ends.